This TCR beta chain is from a study of breast tumors, draining lymph nodes, adjacent tissues. Study-wide results and limits: Luminal-like breast cancer showed significantly higher tumor–nontumor repertoire similarity than basal-like. Compared with lymph nodes, tumors were less diverse; compared with nontumor tissue, more.

Via MiXCR, TCRdb re-called the multiplex PCR reads, giving one row per CDR3 protein. The sample consists of around 250,000 distinct CDR3 sequences, 30% to 35% of them appearing once. This clonotype has at least ten counts. What it recognizes is unknown. Breast cancer patients provided tissue from their axillary draining lymph nodes. Sequencing was carried out using axillary lymph node tissue. The sequence came from a female donor with breast cancer. Some clones in this sample may be carry-over from other donors' samples.

For the CDR3, the DNA is TGTGCCAGTAGTATAGATGGCTCTGGGGCCAACGTCCTGACTTTC. Translating gives CASSIDGSGANVLTF. J is TRBJ2-6 and V is TRBV19; D unresolved. Germline assignment: CDR1 LNHDA and CDR2 SQIVND (reference sequence). The CDR3 loop spans 15 amino acids. Trimming shortened V by 0 bases and J by 0 bases, and 3 bases separated the two germline ends. Variable domain in full (rest from reference TRBV19 and TRBJ2-6): DGGITQSPKYLFRKEGQNVTLSCEQNLNHDAMYWYRQDPGQGLRLIYYSQIVNDFQKGDIAEGYSVSREKKESFPLTVTSAQKNPTAFYLCASSIDGSGANVLTFGAGSRLTVL.